This T cell receptor beta chain comes out of a study of CD8 T cells in Susac syndrome. The RNA, roughly 0.45 to 1 ug, was put through reverse transcription using random hexamers. TCRdb used MiXCR to reprocess the immunoSEQ multiplex PCR reads, holding one entry per CDR3 protein. This table holds 150,000 to 160,000 distinct CDR3 sequences, about 94% found once. The CDR3 covers 12 residues. V was cut by 3 bases and J by 4 bases, with 4 bases left in between. The chain couples TRBV12-3 or TRBV12-4 to TRBJ2-1; no clear D gene. This receptor was taken from a human donor with multiple sclerosis. The material sequenced was CD8+ T cells from PBMCs. CDR3 loop: CASSFLYNEQFF. The CDR3 nucleotides read TGTGCCAGCAGTTTTCTTTACAATGAGCAGTTCTTC.